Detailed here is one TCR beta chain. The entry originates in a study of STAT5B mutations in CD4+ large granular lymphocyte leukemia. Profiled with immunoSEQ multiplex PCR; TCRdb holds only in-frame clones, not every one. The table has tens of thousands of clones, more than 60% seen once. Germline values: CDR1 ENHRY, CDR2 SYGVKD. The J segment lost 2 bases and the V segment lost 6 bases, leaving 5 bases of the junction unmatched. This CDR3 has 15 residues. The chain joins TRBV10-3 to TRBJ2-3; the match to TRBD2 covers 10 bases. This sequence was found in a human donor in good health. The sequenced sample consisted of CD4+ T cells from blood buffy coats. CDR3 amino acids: CAISSSGSFTDTQYF. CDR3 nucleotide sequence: TGTGCCATCAGCTCTAGCGGGAGCTTCACAGATACGCAGTATTTT.